The 11 T cell receptor beta chains reported below all come from one sample, sequenced in a study of blood T cell repertoires in COVID-19. TCRdb keeps only in-frame clones here, not all; method: immunoSEQ multiplex PCR. The sample includes tens of thousands of clones, over 80% of them seen just once. The specimen sequenced was peripheral blood. Receptor source: a human donor in a cohort sampled during active COVID-19.

CDR3 bases: TGTGCCAGCAGCCCAAAATATACGGGACAGTTCACCGGGGAGCTGTTTTTT. Its protein product is CASSPKYTGQFTGELFF. The V and J genes are TRBV7-6 and TRBJ2-2; 7 positions agree with TRBD1. The length of the CDR3 is 17 residues. The trim removed 5 bases at V and 4 bases at J, leaving 13 bases unmatched. Germline values: CDR1 SGHVS, CDR2 FNYEAQ.

This clone was seen a single time. CDR3 residues: CASSLGQGASSLRDTQYF. In DNA, the CDR3 is TGTGCCAGCAGCTTGGGGCAGGGGGCCTCCTCTTTGAGGGATACGCAGTATTTT. The rearrangement links TRBV5-6 to TRBJ2-3; TRBD1 agrees at 8 bases. J was trimmed by 6 bases and V by 0 bases; bases with no gene match: 15. Germline CDR1 and CDR2: SGHDT and YYEEEE. The CDR3 has 18 residues. Based on the CDR3 plus reference TRBV5-6 and TRBJ2-3, the full variable domain is DAGVTQSPTHLIKTRGQQVTLRCSPKSGHDTVSWYQQALGQGPQFIFQYYEEEERQRGNFPDRFSGHQFPNYSSELNVNALLLGDSALYLCASSLGQGASSLRDTQYFGPGTRLTVL.

On this clone: Other DNA sequences within the sample encode an identical CDR3. V gene TRBV10-3 combines with J gene TRBJ1-1, with D possibly matching TRBD1 (5 bases). V shed 3 bases and J shed 3 bases, with 5 bases lying between them. The CDR3 consists of 12 residues. Germline assignment: CDR1 ENHRY and CDR2 SYGVKD. Here the CDR3 DNA reads TGTGCCATCAGTGACAGGGACACTGAAGCTTTCTTT. This codes for CAISDRDTEAFF.

The chain employs TRBV5-1 and TRBJ1-4, with a tentative D call TRBD1 (6 bases). The ends were cut back, 0 bases at V and 5 bases at J, with 23 bases in the middle. The CDR3 contains 19 residues. Per the germline V gene, CDR1 is SGHRS and CDR2 is YFSETQ. The CDR3 spells CASSLATSGTPWRNEKLFF. The CDR3 coding sequence is TGCGCCAGCAGCTTGGCCACCTCCGGGACACCGTGGCGGAATGAAAAACTGTTTTTT.

The genes are TRBV10-3 and TRBJ1-1; D is unclear. This CDR3 contains 13 residues. Looked up from germline, CDR1 is ENHRY and CDR2 is SYGVKD. The V and J ends lost 3 bases and 4 bases respectively, with 9 bases between them. The chain's CDR3 is CAISDSSSTEAFF. The CDR3 DNA is TGTGCCATCAGTGATAGCTCGAGCACTGAAGCTTTCTTT.

V usage is TRBV15 and J usage is TRBJ1-2; perhaps TRBD1 as D (6 bases). Between the trimmed V and J ends, which lost 0 bases and 5 bases, there was a span of 10 bases. Per the germline V gene, CDR1 is LNHNV and CDR2 is YYDKDF (reference sequence). This CDR3 is built from 14 residues. CDR3 sequence reads: CATSRDGTPYGYTF. CDR3 coding DNA: TGTGCCACCAGCAGAGATGGGACACCATATGGCTACACCTTC. Full variable domain (outside the CDR3, taken from reference TRBV15 and TRBJ1-2): DAMVIQNPRYQVTQFGKPVTLSCSQTLNHNVMYWYQQKSSQAPKLLFHYYDKDFNNEADTPDNFQSRRPNTSFCFLDIRSPGLGDTAMYLCATSRDGTPYGYTFGSGTRLTVV.

The CDR3 is CASSDGVLHGYTF. CDR3 coding DNA: TGTGCCAGCAGTGACGGGGTATTGCATGGCTACACCTTC. The chain recombines TRBV6-1 with TRBJ1-2; the D is unclear. The CDR3 is made up of 13 amino acids. Trimming stripped 3 bases from V and 6 bases from J, with 11 bases between. In germline, CDR1 is MNHNS, CDR2 SASEGT.

The chain carries TRBV3-1 (or the pseudogene TRBV3-2) and TRBJ2-2, with no clear D. Germline loops: CDR1 LGHDT, CDR2 YNNKEL (reference sequence). Trimming removed 2 bases from V and 6 bases from J, with 7 bases in between. This CDR3 has 13 amino acids. This CDR3 is CASSQYLAGELFF. The CDR3 DNA sequence: TGTGCCAGCAGCCAATATCTAGCCGGGGAGCTGTTTTTT.

This rearrangement joins TRBV7-2 to TRBJ2-7, with no clear D. V lost 0 bases to trimming and J lost 0 bases, with 9 bases between them. In germline, CDR1 is SGHTA, CDR2 FQGNSA. The length of the CDR3 is 15 residues. CDR3 DNA sequence: TGTGCCAGCAGCTTAGCTCACTCGAGCTCCTACGAGCAGTACTTC. Encoded protein: CASSLAHSSSYEQYF.

The chain couples TRBV3-1 (or the pseudogene TRBV3-2) to TRBJ1-2, with a possible D match to TRBD1 (5 bases). Per the germline V gene, CDR1 is LGHDT and CDR2 is YNNKEL (reference sequence). This CDR3 comprises 15 residues. V lost 0 bases to trimming and J lost 3 bases, with 11 bases between them. For the CDR3, the DNA is TGTGCCAGCAGCCAAGATCCCACAGGATACTATGGCTACACCTTC. It specifies CASSQDPTGYYGYTF.

J is TRBJ2-1 and V is TRBV7-3; D is ambiguous. This CDR3 region has 14 residues. Deletions cut 2 bases from V and 5 bases from J, with 10 bases between. Germline CDR1 is SGHTA and CDR2 is FQGTGA. The CDR3 protein is CASSLGRANNEQFF. The DNA for the CDR3 is TGTGCCAGCAGCTTAGGTAGAGCCAACAATGAGCAGTTCTTC.